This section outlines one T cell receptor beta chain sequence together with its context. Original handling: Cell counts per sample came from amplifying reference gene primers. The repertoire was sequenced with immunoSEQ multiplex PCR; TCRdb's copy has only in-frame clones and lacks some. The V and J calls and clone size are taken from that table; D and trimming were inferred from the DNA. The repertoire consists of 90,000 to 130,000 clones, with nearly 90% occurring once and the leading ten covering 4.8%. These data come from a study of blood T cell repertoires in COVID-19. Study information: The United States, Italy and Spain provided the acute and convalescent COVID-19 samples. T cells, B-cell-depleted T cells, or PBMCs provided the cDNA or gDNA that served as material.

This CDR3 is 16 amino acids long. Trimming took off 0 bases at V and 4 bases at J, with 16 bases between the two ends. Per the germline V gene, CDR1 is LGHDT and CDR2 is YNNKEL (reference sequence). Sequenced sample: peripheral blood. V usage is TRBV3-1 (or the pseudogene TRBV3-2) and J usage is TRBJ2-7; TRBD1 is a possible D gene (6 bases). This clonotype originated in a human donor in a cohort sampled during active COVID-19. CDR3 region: CASSQDPAGTRYEQYF. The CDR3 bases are TGTGCCAGCAGCCAAGATCCGGCAGGGACACGATACGAGCAGTACTTC.